The 29 T cell receptor beta chains reported below all come from one sample, sequenced in a study of tumor and adjacent non-tumor tissue in lung cancer. The library came from three nested PCR rounds adapted from ARM-PCR protocols. TCRdb processed the multiplex PCR reads anew with MiXCR; each CDR3 protein has one entry. The table records around 100,000 distinct CDR3 sequences, approximately 65% of them present only once. This sample's RNA came from whole unsorted tissue. Distant lung tissue was collected more than 3 cm away from the tumor edge. The specimen was distant non-tumor lung tissue. The origin of the receptors is a man aged 25 to 40 with non-small cell lung cancer.

In regard to this clonotype: At one boundary the junction diverges from the germline segment, which might be a read error. The chain couples TRBV20-1 to TRBJ2-3; 10 nucleotides line up with TRBD2. In germline, CDR1 is DFQATT, CDR2 SNEGSKA (reference sequence). CDR3 size: 16 residues. The CDR3 nucleotides read TGCAATGCTACGGGGGGTCTAGCGGGGGCCCGGAGGGAGCAGTATTTT. This translates into CNATGGLAGARREQYF.

The rearrangement uses TRBV29-1 and TRBJ2-1; maybe TRBD2 (5 bases). This CDR3 has 13 residues. Per the germline V gene, CDR1 is SQVTM and CDR2 is ANQGSEA. CDR3 in amino acids: CSVEEQLNNVHFF. Here the CDR3 DNA reads TGCAGTGTGGAGGAACAGCTGAACAATGTGCATTTCTTC.

The rearrangement joins TRBV11-1 to TRBJ2-2, with a tentative D call TRBD2 (5 bases). CDR3 size: 15 residues. Germline V CDR1 and CDR2: SGHAT, FQDESV (reference sequence). The V end lost 2 bases, the J end lost 17 bases, and 24 bases lay between the germline ends. CDR3 nucleotides: TGTGCCAGCAGCTTATACCGAAGGGAAACCGGGGATCTTTTTTTT. This sequence encodes CASSLYRRETGDLFF.

On this clonotype: At one end the junction does not follow the germline gene, possibly because of a read error. The CDR3 loop reads CASNQDIAQGSEQYF. For the CDR3, the DNA is TGTGCCAGCAACCAAGATATCGCCCAGGGGAGCGAGCAGTACTTC. The chain combines TRBV4-2 with TRBJ2-7; perhaps TRBD1 as D (6 bases). Per germline, CDR1 LGHNA and CDR2 YNFKEQ. CDR3 length equals 15 residues.

This clonotype was observed a handful of times. An end of the junction does not agree with germline; a read error may underlie this. The gene calls are TRBV11-2 and TRBJ1-3; D gene uncertain. From germline, CDR1 is SGHAT and CDR2 FQNNGV. This CDR3 contains 14 residues. CDR3 DNA: TGTGCCAGTAGCTTAGTGAGGTTCGGAAACGCCATATATTTT. Translation gives CASSLVRFGNAIYF. Looking up the rest from reference TRBV11-2 and TRBJ1-3 gives the full variable domain: EAGVAQSPRYKIIEKRQSVAFWCNPISGHATLYWYQQILGQGPKLLIQFQNNGVVDDSQLPKDRFSAERLKGVDSTLKIQPAKLEDSAVYLCASSLVRFGNAIYFGEGSWLTVV.

On this clonotype: The limits of the CDR3 on the DNA are not certain, so only TCRdb's listed CDR3 is given. CDR3 loop: CTSSFGPGSTNEKLFF. The V call is TRBV5-4, the J call TRBJ1-4; TRBD1, the table's D call, was not compared with the DNA. The CDR3 is 16 amino acids in total, end residues counted. Germline assignment: CDR1 SGHNT and CDR2 YYREEE (reference sequence).

The chain joins TRBV11-2 to TRBJ2-2; D remains unclear. The ends were cut back, 5 bases at V and 9 bases at J, with 13 bases in the middle. Germline CDR1 SGHAT, CDR2 FQNNGV. The CDR3 length is 13 residues. CDR3 region: CASSPPTARELFF. CDR3 DNA: TGTGCCAGCAGCCCCCCGACGGCCCGGGAGCTGTTTTTT.

Of note for this clonotype: With a much larger clone just one base away, this may be a read error. The chain has TRBV4-1 and TRBJ1-1; D uncertain. CDR3 size: 13 residues. The germline V gene has CDR1 MGHRA and CDR2 YSYEKL. This CDR3 is CASGQDEMSEAFF. CDR3 bases: TGCGCCAGCGGCCAAGACGAGATGAGTGAAGCTTTCTTT.

A remark on this clonotype: A much larger clone is a single base away; this may be a read error. The V call is TRBV4-1, the J call TRBJ2-1; D not certain. From germline, CDR1 is MGHRA and CDR2 YSYEKL. V was trimmed by 1 base and J by 6 bases, leaving 10 bases between them. The CDR3 is 14 residues long. CDR3 residues: CASSQVRLCNEQFF. The CDR3 DNA reads TGCGCCAGCAGCCAAGTTCGCCTCTGCAATGAGCAGTTCTTC.

Details on this clonotype: The CDR3 end shows no conserved phenylalanine or tryptophan, and so a read error is likely. The chain is built from TRBV6-5 and TRBJ1-6; 7 bases are a match to TRBD1. Germline V gene lookup returns CDR1 MNHEY and CDR2 SVGAGI. The length of the CDR3 is 15 residues. Trimming cost V 2 bases and J 6 bases; bases outside gene matches: 4. The CDR3 sequence is CASSYGTEGNSPLHS. The CDR3 coding sequence is TGTGCCAGCAGTTACGGGACAGAGGGTAATTCACCCCTCCACTCT.

In the case of this clonotype: A much larger clone differs from this one at a single base, so this may be a read error. V is TRBV7-8 and J is TRBJ1-1; D might be TRBD1 (5 bases). CDR3 length: 14 residues. Germline V gene data show CDR1 as SGHVS and CDR2 as FQNEAQ. The CDR3 region is CASADGTPNSEAFF. CDR3 nucleotides: TGTGCCAGCGCCGACGGGACGCCGAACTCTGAAGCTTTCTTT.

This clonotype turned up a few times. At one boundary the junction diverges from the germline segment, which might be a read error. The chain uses TRBV4-1 and TRBJ2-5; D might be TRBD1 (5 bases). Germline V CDR1 and CDR2: MGHRA, YSYEKL. The CDR3 extends over 15 amino acids. The CDR3 DNA is TGCACCAGCAGCCAATCCGGACACGCCCAGGAGACCCAGTACTTC. Protein product: CTSSQSGHAQETQYF.

About this clonotype: At one of its ends the junction is not consistent with the germline gene, which may arise from a read error. The J gene is TRBJ1-1, the V gene TRBV20-1; 7 bases fit TRBD1. The CDR3 runs to 13 residues. Germline CDR1 is DFQATT and CDR2 is SNEGSKA (reference sequence). CDR3 residues: CNASPGQNTVAFF. In nucleotides, the CDR3 is TGCAATGCTAGCCCGGGACAGAACACTGTAGCTTTCTTT.

The chain recombines TRBV29-1 with TRBJ2-6; 7 bases are a match to TRBD1. Germline CDR1 and CDR2: SQVTM and ANQGSEA. The J segment lost 0 bases and the V segment lost 5 bases, leaving 4 bases of the junction unmatched. The CDR3 sequence is 15 residues long. CDR3 residues: CSVRGRLSGANVLTF. The CDR3 DNA reads as TGCAGCGTTAGGGGGCGGCTCTCTGGGGCCAACGTCCTGACTTTC.

The chain combines TRBV11-1 with TRBJ2-5, with 9 bases lining up with TRBD1. From germline, CDR1 is SGHAT and CDR2 FQDESV (reference sequence). CDR3 size: 13 residues. The CDR3 DNA is TGTAGCAGCAGCTTATACGACAGGGGGTCCCAGTACTTC. Protein: CSSSLYDRGSQYF.

The V call is TRBV20-1, the J call TRBJ2-5; the D gene could be TRBD1 or TRBD2 (6 bases each). The CDR3 totals 17 residues. Germline V gene sequence: CDR1 DFQATT, CDR2 SNEGSKA (reference sequence). The V gene lost 5 bases and the J gene lost 7 bases, with 29 bases spanning the gap. CDR3 bases: TGCAGTGCTTGGGAAGGGAGGCAGGGGAAGATGGGGCGGACCCAGTACTTC. This codes for CSAWEGRQGKMGRTQYF.

This clonotype was counted at least ten times. The rearrangement joins TRBV6-6 to TRBJ2-1; D is perhaps TRBD2 (6 bases). V was trimmed by 6 bases and J by 4 bases, leaving 19 bases between them. This CDR3 spans 16 amino acids. Germline V gene lookup returns CDR1 MNHNY and CDR2 SVGAGI (reference sequence). The chain's CDR3 is CASSSSSGRGYNEQFF. The CDR3 DNA is TGTGCCAGCAGCTCCTCAAGCGGGCGGGGTTACAATGAGCAGTTCTTC.

As to this clonotype: The junction shows a germline mismatch at one end, possibly a read error. The genes are TRBV6-2 or TRBV6-3 and TRBJ2-7; D gene ambiguous. Germline CDR1 reads MNHEY; CDR2 reads SVGEGT. CDR3 size: 12 residues. The CDR3 protein is CVSSYSSYEQYF. The CDR3 DNA reads as TGTGTCAGCAGTTACAGCTCCTATGAGCAGTACTTC.

This clonotype was recorded many times. The chain combines TRBV4-1 with TRBJ1-5, with D unclear. V was shortened by 1 base and J by 6 bases, with 10 bases between the two germline ends. There are 14 residues in the CDR3. The germline gives CDR1 MGHRA, CDR2 YSYEKL. DNA of the CDR3: TGCGCCAGCAGCCAAGTCGTGGGGAGTCAGCCCCAGCATTTT. Amino acids: CASSQVVGSQPQHF.

As concerns this clonotype: Given a much more abundant clone one base away, this may be a read error. The chain couples TRBV24-1 to TRBJ2-1; TRBD2 matches at 9 bases. The V and J ends lost 7 bases and 8 bases, in that order; junction bases with no gene match: 5. CDR1 is KGHDR, CDR2 SFDVKD, per germline. This CDR3 has 13 residues. The CDR3, as DNA: TGTGCCACCAGACGGACTAGCGTCGATGAGCAGTTCTTC. It yields the protein CATRRTSVDEQFF.

This chain uses TRBV20-1 with TRBJ2-1; tentative D call: TRBD1 (5 bases). Germline V CDR1 and CDR2: DFQATT, SNEGSKA (reference sequence). This CDR3 spans 19 amino acids. The V end was cut by 7 bases, the J end by 0 bases, with 28 bases between. The CDR3 DNA reads as TGCAGTGTTAGGGATGCCAATAAGGGGAACCGAAGCTCCTACAATGAGCAGTTCTTC. Protein: CSVRDANKGNRSSYNEQFF.

This clonotype was seen only a few times. The chain links TRBV6-5 to TRBJ1-2; D is undetermined. Trimming stripped 0 bases from V and 4 bases from J, with 12 bases between. CDR1 is MNHEY, CDR2 SVGAGI, per germline. This CDR3 has 15 residues. CDR3 protein: CASSYSRGEGYGYTF. CDR3 coding DNA: TGTGCCAGCAGTTACTCGAGAGGAGAGGGCTATGGCTACACCTTC.

This clonotype has a count of ten or more. The gene calls are TRBV6-5 and TRBJ2-1, with D tentatively TRBD1 or TRBD2 (5 bases each). The V gene lost 0 bases and the J gene lost 0 bases, with 12 bases spanning the gap. The CDR3 is 17 amino acids. In germline, CDR1 is MNHEY, CDR2 SVGAGI. In DNA form, the CDR3 reads TGTGCCAGCAGTTACTCGAGGGGTGGTAGCTCCTACAATGAGCAGTTCTTC. It yields the protein CASSYSRGGSSYNEQFF.

Comment on this clonotype: With a much larger clone just one base away, this may be a read error. This chain connects TRBV12-3 or TRBV12-4 to TRBJ2-2, with a possible D match to TRBD2 (6 bases). V lost 3 bases, J lost 3 bases, and 11 bases lay in between. This CDR3 comprises 15 residues. The CDR3 reads CASSFGGRHTGELFF. CDR3 in DNA: TGTGCCAGCAGTTTTGGAGGGAGGCACACCGGGGAGCTGTTTTTT.

There are many counts of this clonotype. The chain is built from TRBV10-2 and TRBJ2-7; 8 bases map to TRBD2. V gave up 10 bases and J gave up 5 bases; unmatched junction bases: 13. Germline values: CDR1 WSHSY, CDR2 SAAADI. The CDR3 spans 14 residues. CDR3 region: CATRGGLVVDEQYF. The CDR3 coding sequence is TGCGCCACTCGCGGGGGACTAGTTGTGGACGAGCAGTACTTC.

The V call is TRBV20-1, the J call TRBJ2-2; D uncertain. CDR3 length equals 15 residues. Germline lookup yields CDR1 DFQATT and CDR2 SNEGSKA (reference sequence). V was shortened by 6 bases and J by 0 bases, with 14 bases between the two germline ends. The CDR3 spells CSARIVVANTGELFF. CDR3 DNA sequence: TGCAGTGCGCGGATAGTGGTAGCGAACACCGGGGAGCTGTTTTTT.

For this clonotype: A much larger clone is a single base away; this may be a read error. The J gene is TRBJ1-4, the V gene TRBV6-1, with TRBD1 as a possible D gene (6 bases). Germline V gene lookup returns CDR1 MNHNS and CDR2 SASEGT. The CDR3 consists of 14 residues. CDR3 sequence: CASSPTGRNEKPFF. The DNA for the CDR3 is TGTGCCAGCAGCCCGACAGGACGTAATGAAAAACCGTTTTTT.

The chain couples TRBV30 to TRBJ2-1; 10 bases are shared with TRBD2. V was clipped by 2 bases and J by 9 bases; unmatched bases: 7. The CDR3 is 14 residues long. Germline-derived CDR1 and CDR2 are GTSNPN and SVGIG (reference sequence). The CDR3 DNA sequence: TGTGCCTGGAGTCGAATTCCTAGCGGGGGTGAGCAGTTCTTC. Amino acids: CAWSRIPSGGEQFF.

Remarks on this clonotype: Lacking the conserved final phenylalanine or tryptophan, this CDR3 likely reflects a read error. The chain uses TRBV11-2 and TRBJ2-2, with D uncertain. V gave up 8 bases and J gave up 1 base, with 14 bases separating them. Germline lookup yields CDR1 SGHAT and CDR2 FQNNGV. This CDR3 region has 15 residues. CDR3 in amino acids: CASSAAGGNTGELFL. As DNA, the CDR3 is TGTGCCAGCTCGGCCGCCGGCGGGAACACCGGGGAGCTGTTTCTT.